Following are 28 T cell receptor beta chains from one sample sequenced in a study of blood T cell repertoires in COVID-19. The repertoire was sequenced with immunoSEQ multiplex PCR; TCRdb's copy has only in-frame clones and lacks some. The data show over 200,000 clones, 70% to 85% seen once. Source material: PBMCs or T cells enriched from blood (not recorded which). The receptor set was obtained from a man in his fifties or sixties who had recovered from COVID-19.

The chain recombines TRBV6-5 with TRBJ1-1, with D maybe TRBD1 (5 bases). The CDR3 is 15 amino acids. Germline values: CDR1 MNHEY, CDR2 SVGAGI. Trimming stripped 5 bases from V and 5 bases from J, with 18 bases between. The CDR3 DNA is TGTGCCAGCAGTCGCGGGGACTCGCTGGAGACTGAAGCTTTCTTT. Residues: CASSRGDSLETEAFF.

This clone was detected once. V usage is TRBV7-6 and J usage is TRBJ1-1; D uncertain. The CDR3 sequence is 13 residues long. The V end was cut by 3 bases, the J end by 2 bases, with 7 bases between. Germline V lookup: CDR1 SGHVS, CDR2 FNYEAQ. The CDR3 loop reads CASSLRGNTEAFF. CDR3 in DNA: TGTGCCAGCAGCTTGCGGGGAAACACTGAAGCTTTCTTT.

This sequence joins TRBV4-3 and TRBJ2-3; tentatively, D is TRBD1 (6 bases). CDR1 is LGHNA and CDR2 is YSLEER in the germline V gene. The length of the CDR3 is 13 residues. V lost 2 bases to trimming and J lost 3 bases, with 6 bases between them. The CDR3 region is CASSQQGTDTQYF. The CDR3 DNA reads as TGCGCCAGCAGCCAACAGGGGACAGATACGCAGTATTTT.

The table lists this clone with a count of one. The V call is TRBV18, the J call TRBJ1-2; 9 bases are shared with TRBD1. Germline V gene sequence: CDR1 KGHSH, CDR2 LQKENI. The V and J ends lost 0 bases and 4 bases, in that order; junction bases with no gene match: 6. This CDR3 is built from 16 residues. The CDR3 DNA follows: TGTGCCAGCTCACCACCCGGGACAGGGACGGTCTATGGCTACACCTTC. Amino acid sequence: CASSPPGTGTVYGYTF.

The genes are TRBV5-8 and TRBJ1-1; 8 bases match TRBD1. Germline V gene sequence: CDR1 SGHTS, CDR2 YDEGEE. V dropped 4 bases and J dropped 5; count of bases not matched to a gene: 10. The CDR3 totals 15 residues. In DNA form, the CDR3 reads TGTGCCAGCAGCCCACGGACAGGGAGAAGTACTGAAGCTTTCTTT. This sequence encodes CASSPRTGRSTEAFF. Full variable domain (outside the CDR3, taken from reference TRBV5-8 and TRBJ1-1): EAGVTQSPTHLIKTRGQQATLRCSPISGHTSVYWYQQALGLGLQFLLWYDEGEERNRGNFPPRFSGRQFPNYSSELNVNALELEDSALYLCASSPRTGRSTEAFFGQGTRLTVV.

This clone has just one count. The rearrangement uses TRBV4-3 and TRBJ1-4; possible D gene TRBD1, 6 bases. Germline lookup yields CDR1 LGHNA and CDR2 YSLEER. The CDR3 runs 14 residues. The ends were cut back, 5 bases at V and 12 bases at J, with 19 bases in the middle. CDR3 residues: CASSGEQGGWELFF. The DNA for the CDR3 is TGCGCCAGCAGCGGAGAACAGGGTGGATGGGAACTGTTTTTT.

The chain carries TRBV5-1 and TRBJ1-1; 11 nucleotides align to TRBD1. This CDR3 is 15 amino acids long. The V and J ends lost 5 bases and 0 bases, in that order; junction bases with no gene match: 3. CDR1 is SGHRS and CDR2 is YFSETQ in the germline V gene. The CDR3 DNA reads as TGCGCCAGCAGGGACAGGGGGCGTGTGAACACTGAAGCTTTCTTT. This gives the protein CASRDRGRVNTEAFF.

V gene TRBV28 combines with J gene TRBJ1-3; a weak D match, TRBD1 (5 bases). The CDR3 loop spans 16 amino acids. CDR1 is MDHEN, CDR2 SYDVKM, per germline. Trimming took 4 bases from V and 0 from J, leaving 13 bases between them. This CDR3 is CASSSLRAASGNTIYF. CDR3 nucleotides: TGTGCCAGCAGTTCCCTCAGGGCGGCCTCTGGAAACACCATATATTTT. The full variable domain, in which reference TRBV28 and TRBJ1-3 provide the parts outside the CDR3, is DVKVTQSSRYLVKRTGEKVFLECVQDMDHENMFWYRQDPGLGLRLIYFSYDVKMKEKGDIPEGYSVSREKKERFSLILESASTNQTSMYLCASSSLRAASGNTIYFGEGSWLTVV.

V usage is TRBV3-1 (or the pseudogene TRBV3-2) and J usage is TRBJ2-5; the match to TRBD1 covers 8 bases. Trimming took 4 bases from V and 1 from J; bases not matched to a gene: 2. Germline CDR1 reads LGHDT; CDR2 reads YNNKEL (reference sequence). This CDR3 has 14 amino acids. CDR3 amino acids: CASSLGTGQETQYF. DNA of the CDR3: TGTGCCAGCAGCCTCGGGACAGGCCAAGAGACCCAGTACTTC.

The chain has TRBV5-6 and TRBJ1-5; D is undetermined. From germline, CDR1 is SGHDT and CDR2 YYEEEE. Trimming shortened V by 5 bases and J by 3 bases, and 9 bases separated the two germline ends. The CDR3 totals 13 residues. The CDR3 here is CASSSGSNQPQHF. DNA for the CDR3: TGTGCCAGCAGTTCCGGGTCCAATCAGCCCCAGCATTTT.

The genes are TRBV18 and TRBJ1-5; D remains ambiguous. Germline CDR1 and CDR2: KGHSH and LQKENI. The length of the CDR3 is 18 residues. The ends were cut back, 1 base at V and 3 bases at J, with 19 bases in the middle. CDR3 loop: CASSPLDSLQDPNQPQHF. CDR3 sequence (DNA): TGTGCCAGCTCACCACTGGACTCCCTGCAGGACCCCAATCAGCCCCAGCATTTT.

The CDR3 DNA reads as TGTGCCAGCAGTGAAGACGTTAGGGGGCGTACTGAAGCTTTCTTT. Its translation: CASSEDVRGRTEAFF. This rearrangement joins TRBV2 to TRBJ1-1, with 7 positions matching TRBD1. V was clipped by 1 base and J by 5 bases; unmatched bases: 7. The CDR3 length is 15 residues. CDR1 is SNHLY and CDR2 is FYNNEI in the germline V gene.

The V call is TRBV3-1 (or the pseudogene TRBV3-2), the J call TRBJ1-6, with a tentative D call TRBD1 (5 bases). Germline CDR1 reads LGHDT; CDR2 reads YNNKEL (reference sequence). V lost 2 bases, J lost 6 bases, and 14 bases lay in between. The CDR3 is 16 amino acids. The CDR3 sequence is CASSQPQGLGNSPLHF. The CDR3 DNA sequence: TGTGCCAGCAGCCAACCTCAGGGTTTGGGTAATTCACCCCTCCACTTT.

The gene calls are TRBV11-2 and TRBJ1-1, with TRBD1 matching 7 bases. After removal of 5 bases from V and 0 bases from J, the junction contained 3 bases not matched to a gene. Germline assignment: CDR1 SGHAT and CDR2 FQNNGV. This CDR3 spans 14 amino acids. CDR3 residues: CASSTGEMNTEAFF. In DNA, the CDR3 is TGTGCCAGCAGCACAGGGGAAATGAACACTGAAGCTTTCTTT.

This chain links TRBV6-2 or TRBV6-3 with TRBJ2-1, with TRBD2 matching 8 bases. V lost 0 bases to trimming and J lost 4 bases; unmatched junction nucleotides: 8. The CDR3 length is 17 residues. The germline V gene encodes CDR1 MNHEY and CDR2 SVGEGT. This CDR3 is CASSYSVLPSGYNEQFF. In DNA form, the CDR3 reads TGTGCCAGCAGTTACTCGGTTCTGCCTAGCGGGTACAATGAGCAGTTCTTC.

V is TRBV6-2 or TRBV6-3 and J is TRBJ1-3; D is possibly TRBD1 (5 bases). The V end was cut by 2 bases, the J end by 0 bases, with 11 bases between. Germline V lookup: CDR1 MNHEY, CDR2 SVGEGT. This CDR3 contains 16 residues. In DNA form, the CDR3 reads TGTGCCAGCAGTTACGGCAGGGCCAGCTCTGGAAACACCATATATTTT. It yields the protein CASSYGRASSGNTIYF.

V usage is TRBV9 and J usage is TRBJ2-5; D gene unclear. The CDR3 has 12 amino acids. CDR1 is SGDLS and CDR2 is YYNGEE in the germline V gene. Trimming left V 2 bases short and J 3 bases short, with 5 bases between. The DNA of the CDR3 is TGTGCCAGCAGCGTGTCAGAAGAGACCCAGTACTTC. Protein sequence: CASSVSEETQYF.

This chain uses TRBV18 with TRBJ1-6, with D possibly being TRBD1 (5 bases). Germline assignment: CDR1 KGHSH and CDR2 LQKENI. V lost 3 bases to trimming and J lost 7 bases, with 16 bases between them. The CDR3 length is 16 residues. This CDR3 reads CASSPYGGGPNSPLHF. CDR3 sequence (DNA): TGTGCCAGCTCACCGTATGGGGGGGGACCAAATTCACCCCTCCACTTT.

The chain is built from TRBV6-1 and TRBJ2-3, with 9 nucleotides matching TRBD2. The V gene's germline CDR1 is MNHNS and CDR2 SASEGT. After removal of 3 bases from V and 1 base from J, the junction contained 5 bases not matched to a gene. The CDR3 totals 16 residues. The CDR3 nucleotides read TGTGCCAGCAGTGAGGAGCGGGGGGCTGGCACAGATACGCAGTATTTT. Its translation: CASSEERGAGTDTQYF.

Here the CDR3 DNA reads TGTGCCAGCAGCTTCAGGCACTCCGCTGCAACTAATGAAAAACTGTTTTTT. Translation: CASSFRHSAATNEKLFF. The rearrangement joins TRBV7-8 to TRBJ1-4; D gene unclear. The CDR3 sequence is 17 residues long. Germline lookup yields CDR1 SGHVS and CDR2 FQNEAQ. Trimming took 3 bases from V and 0 from J, leaving 14 bases between them.

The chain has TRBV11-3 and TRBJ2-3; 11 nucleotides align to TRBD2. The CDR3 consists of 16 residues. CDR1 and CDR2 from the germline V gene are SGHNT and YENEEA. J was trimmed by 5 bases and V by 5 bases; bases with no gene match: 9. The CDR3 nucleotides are TGTGCCAGCAGCCCATTTCTAGCGGGGGGATTAGATACGCAGTATTTT. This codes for CASSPFLAGGLDTQYF.

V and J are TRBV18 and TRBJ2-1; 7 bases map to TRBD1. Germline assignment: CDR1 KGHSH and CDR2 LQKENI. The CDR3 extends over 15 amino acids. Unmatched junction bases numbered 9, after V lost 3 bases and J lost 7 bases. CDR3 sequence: CASSPPRQGGNEQFF. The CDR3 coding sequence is TGTGCCAGCTCACCCCCCCGACAGGGTGGGAATGAGCAGTTCTTC.

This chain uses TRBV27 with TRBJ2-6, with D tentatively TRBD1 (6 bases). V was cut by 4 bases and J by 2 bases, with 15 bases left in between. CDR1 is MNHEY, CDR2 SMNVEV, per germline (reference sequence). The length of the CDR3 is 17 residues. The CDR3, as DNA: TGTGCCAGCAGTTGGGACACCTCCCCGACTGGGGCCAACGTCCTGACTTTC. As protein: CASSWDTSPTGANVLTF.

The CDR3 region is CASGLVGAETQYF. CDR3 bases: TGTGCTAGTGGTTTGGTAGGGGCAGAGACCCAGTACTTC. The genes are TRBV12-5 and TRBJ2-5, with D perhaps matching TRBD1 (5 bases). CDR3 length equals 13 residues. Germline V lookup: CDR1 LGHNT, CDR2 FRNRAP. Trimming stripped 0 bases from V and 4 bases from J, with 6 bases between. The whole variable domain, filled in from reference TRBV12-5 and TRBJ2-5, reads DARVTQTPRHKVTEMGQEVTMRCQPILGHNTVFWYRQTMMQGLELLAYFRNRAPLDDSGMPKDRFSAEMPDATLATLKIQPSEPRDSAVYFCASGLVGAETQYFGPGTRLLVL.

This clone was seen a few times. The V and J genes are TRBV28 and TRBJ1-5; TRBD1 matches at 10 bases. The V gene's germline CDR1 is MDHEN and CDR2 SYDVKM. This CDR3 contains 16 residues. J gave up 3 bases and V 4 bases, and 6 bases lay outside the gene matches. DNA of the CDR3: TGTGCCAGCAGTTCCCGACAGGGGGCTAACAATCAGCCCCAGCATTTT. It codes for CASSSRQGANNQPQHF.

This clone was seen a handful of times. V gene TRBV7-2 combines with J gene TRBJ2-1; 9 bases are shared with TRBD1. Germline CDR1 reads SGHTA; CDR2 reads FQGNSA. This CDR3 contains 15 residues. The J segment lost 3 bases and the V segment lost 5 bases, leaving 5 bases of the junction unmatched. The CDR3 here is CASSRDREVYNEQFF. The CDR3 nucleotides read TGTGCCAGCAGCCGGGACAGGGAGGTCTACAATGAGCAGTTCTTC.

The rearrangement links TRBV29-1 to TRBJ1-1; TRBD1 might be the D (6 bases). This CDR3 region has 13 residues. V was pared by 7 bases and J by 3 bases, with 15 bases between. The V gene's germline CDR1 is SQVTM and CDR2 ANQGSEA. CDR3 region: CSAGEGAYTEAFF. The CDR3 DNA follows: TGCAGCGCAGGGGAAGGGGCTTACACTGAAGCTTTCTTT.

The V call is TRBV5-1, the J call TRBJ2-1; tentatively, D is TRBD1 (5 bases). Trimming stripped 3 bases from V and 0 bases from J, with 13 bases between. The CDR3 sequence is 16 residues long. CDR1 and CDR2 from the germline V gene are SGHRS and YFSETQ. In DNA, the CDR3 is TGCGCCAGCAGCTCGACAGCGACAAGCTCCTACAATGAGCAGTTCTTC. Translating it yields CASSSTATSSYNEQFF.